These 8 T cell receptor beta chains were sequenced from one sample in a study of cytomegalovirus exposure and HLA in healthy donors. PCR amplification relied on 60 Vbeta primers (plus 13 Jbeta primers). The protocol was immunoSEQ multiplex PCR, while the TCRdb copy is restricted to in-frame clones and leaves out a portion. The table lists about 250,000 clones, about 75% of them singletons. Sequencing used PBMCs. The receptor source for this set is a female donor in good health and CMV-seronegative.

CDR3 sequence reads: CASKPGGNIQYF. CDR3 nucleotides: TGTGCCAGCAAACCAGGCGGGAACATTCAGTACTTC. V usage is TRBV7-2 and J usage is TRBJ2-4; possible D gene TRBD2, 5 bases. The CDR3 is 12 residues long. Trimming took 7 bases from V and 7 from J, leaving 11 bases between them. Germline V gives CDR1 SGHTA, CDR2 FQGNSA.

The V gene is TRBV27, the J gene TRBJ2-7, with TRBD2 identical over 7 bases. This CDR3 comprises 16 residues. The trim removed 6 bases at V and 2 bases at J, leaving 13 bases unmatched. Germline lookup yields CDR1 MNHEY and CDR2 SMNVEV (reference sequence). The CDR3 is CASSTITPSGAYEQYF. The CDR3 DNA is TGTGCCAGCAGCACAATCACACCTAGCGGAGCCTACGAGCAGTACTTC.

The chain uses TRBV27 and TRBJ1-3; 7 bases align to TRBD1. Per the germline V gene, CDR1 is MNHEY and CDR2 is SMNVEV (reference sequence). Trimming cost V 3 bases and J 0 bases; bases outside gene matches: 8. The CDR3 consists of 17 residues. The CDR3 is CASSLTGFAYSGNTIYF. CDR3 in DNA: TGTGCCAGCAGTTTGACAGGGTTTGCTTACTCTGGAAACACCATATATTTT.

The gene calls are TRBV10-1 and TRBJ2-2; D may be TRBD2 (6 bases). The germline V gene has CDR1 WNHNN and CDR2 SYGVQD (reference sequence). V was shortened by 5 bases and J by 3 bases, with 10 bases between the two germline ends. The CDR3 length is 14 residues. The CDR3 region is CASSNRRDTGELFF. The CDR3 DNA sequence: TGCGCCAGCAGTAATAGGAGGGACACCGGGGAGCTGTTTTTT.

This chain uses TRBV11-3 with TRBJ2-3; TRBD2 matches at 7 bases. V lost 1 base, J lost 6 bases, and 1 base stayed unmatched. This CDR3 has 13 amino acids. From germline, CDR1 is SGHNT and CDR2 YENEEA. The CDR3 reads CASSLVLADTQYF. Written as DNA, the CDR3 is TGTGCCAGCAGCTTAGTACTAGCGGATACGCAGTATTTT.

The chain carries TRBV9 and TRBJ1-6, with D possibly TRBD1 on 5 matching bases. This CDR3 has 15 amino acids. Looked up from germline, CDR1 is SGDLS and CDR2 is YYNGEE. The V end lost 3 bases, the J end lost 9 bases, and 16 bases lay between the germline ends. CDR3 DNA sequence: TGTGCCAGCAGCGGGGCAGGGCGTTTGAGTTCACCCCTCCACTTT. Its protein product is CASSGAGRLSSPLHF.

The rearrangement joins TRBV13 to TRBJ2-7, with 16 bases fitting TRBD2. J gave up 4 bases and V 5 bases, and 8 bases lay outside the gene matches. The CDR3 is 17 residues long. Germline V gives CDR1 PRHDT, CDR2 FYEKMQ (reference sequence). For the CDR3, the DNA is TGTGCCAGCAGCCCCCCGGGACTAGCGGGAGGGGTGTACGAGCAGTACTTC. It yields the protein CASSPPGLAGGVYEQYF. Variable domain in full (rest from reference TRBV13 and TRBJ2-7): AAGVIQSPRHLIKEKRETATLKCYPIPRHDTVYWYQQGPGQDPQFLISFYEKMQSDKGSIPDRFSAQQFSDYHSELNMSSLELGDSALYFCASSPPGLAGGVYEQYFGPGTRLTVT.

This clone occurred once. V and J are TRBV10-3 and TRBJ2-3, with 15 bases that match TRBD2. CDR3 length equals 20 residues. The germline V gene has CDR1 ENHRY and CDR2 SYGVKD. With 0 bases clipped from V and 0 bases from J, the junction kept 7 bases outside the gene matches. CDR3 amino acids: CAISESGTSGRPSSTDTQYF. The CDR3 nucleotides read TGTGCCATCAGTGAGTCCGGGACTAGCGGGAGGCCTTCTAGCACAGATACGCAGTATTTT.